This TCR beta chain stems from a study of T cells in Graves' hyperthyroidism and ophthalmopathy. Study-wide points: Stable hyperthyroidism was told apart from ophthalmopathy by a model built on 13 V-J features.

Authors of the study amplified TCR beta CDR3 regions from RNA transcripts. With the HTBI primer set, the TCR CDR3 went through a first round of RT-PCR. TCRdb independently ran MiXCR on the multiplex PCR reads; one entry per CDR3 protein. The sample includes under 650,000 distinct CDR3 sequences, around 15% seen only once; the top ten take 3% to 4%. Germline CDR1 and CDR2: SGHNT and YYREEE (reference sequence). The CDR3 extends over 12 amino acids. The germline V and J ends were trimmed by 6 bases and 7 bases, with 13 bases remaining between them. Patients were aged 18 to 65, had disease duration under 2 months, and had newly diagnosed hyperthyroidism. Diagnostic assessment was based on clinical symptoms, serum thyroxine and TRAb, thyroid ultrasound and orbital computed tomography. The table lists this clonotype with a few counts. Its antigen remains unidentified.

This chain joins TRBV5-4 and TRBJ1-2; D gene unclear. This TCR was sampled from a woman between 25 and 40 years old with Graves' hyperthyroidism. The source material was blood. The CDR3, as DNA: TGTGCCAGCACCCCCTCGTCAGGTGGCTACACCTTC. The encoded protein is CASTPSSGGYTF.